This TCR beta chain was found in a study of blood T cell repertoires in COVID-19. Background on the study: Italy, Spain and the United States were the sources of the convalescent and acute COVID-19 samples. T cells, B-cell-depleted T cells, or PBMCs provided the cDNA or gDNA that served as material.

Sequencing used immunoSEQ multiplex PCR; TCRdb keeps in-frame clones, though not all of them. The data hold fewer than 150,000 clones, with around 87% observed a single time. The V gene's germline CDR1 is LGHNA and CDR2 YNFKEQ. CDR3 size: 17 residues. Losses at the gene ends were 2 bases for V and 0 bases for J; bases not matched to a gene: 5. The receptor was derived from a woman in her seventies with acute or convalescent COVID-19. Sequencing input: peripheral blood. This chain uses TRBV4-2 with TRBJ2-3, with 10 bases fitting TRBD2. This CDR3 reads CASSQTSSGGSTDTQYF. The CDR3 DNA sequence: TGTGCCAGCAGCCAAACTAGTAGCGGGGGGAGCACAGATACGCAGTATTTT.